The 6 T cell receptor beta chains below come from one sample, sequenced in a study of tumor-infiltrating lymphocytes in primary liver carcinoma. Blood RNA originated from unsorted whole blood, with germline DNA additionally extracted. A constant-region primer served to make TCR beta cDNA from roughly 500 ng total RNA. Amplification in three nested multiplex PCR rounds with slightly modified ARM-PCR gave rise to TCR beta libraries. Forward primers for TRBV1-TRBV30 and a C-beta reverse primer served the first two PCR rounds, at approximately 10 cycles each. MiXCR, run by TCRdb on the multiplex PCR reads, gives a single entry per CDR3 protein. The sample contains 310,000 or so distinct CDR3 sequences, about three fifths of which appear only once. The specimen was peripheral blood. The receptors shown here come from a woman aged 25-40 years with primary liver carcinoma and hepatitis B virus infection.

The V and J genes are TRBV7-9 and TRBJ1-2; 8 nucleotides match TRBD1. Germline CDR1 SEHNR, CDR2 FQNEAQ (reference sequence). This CDR3 is 13 amino acids long. With 3 bases clipped from V and 5 bases from J, the junction kept 2 bases outside the gene matches. CDR3 sequence: CASSLGQDYGYTF. The CDR3 region has the DNA TGTGCCAGCAGCTTGGGACAGGATTATGGCTACACCTTC.

Regarding this clonotype: A read error may be the cause here, since a much bigger clone is one base away. J is TRBJ2-3 and V is TRBV6-6; 8 bases line up with TRBD1. The CDR3 extends over 14 amino acids. Germline V gene lookup returns CDR1 MNHNY and CDR2 SVGAGI (reference sequence). The CDR3 nucleotides read TGTACCAGCAAAGGGACAGGTAACACAGATACGCAGTATTTT. This codes for CTSKGTGNTDTQYF.

Points on this clonotype: A much larger clone differs by one base, so this may be a read error. For the CDR3, the DNA is TGCGCCAGCAGCCAAGAGCCGGGACAGGGCCTGTATTTT. Translating gives CASSQEPGQGLYF. V gene TRBV4-1 combines with J gene TRBJ2-3, with 9 positions matching TRBD1. Trimming took 0 bases from V and 14 from J; bases not matched to a gene: 6. This CDR3 region has 13 residues. Germline values: CDR1 MGHRA, CDR2 YSYEKL.

In the case of this clonotype: Given a much more abundant clone one base away, this may be a read error. The chain joins TRBV28 to TRBJ2-6, with D hard to call. Germline V CDR1 and CDR2: MDHEN, SYDVKM. The CDR3 runs to 15 residues. The V end lost 7 bases, the J end lost 2 bases, and 12 bases lay between the germline ends. CDR3 bases: TGTGCCAGCATCCCCCGCTTAACTGGGGCCAACGTCCTGACTTTC. Protein: CASIPRLTGANVLTF.

This rearrangement joins TRBV11-1 to TRBJ2-3, with TRBD1 as a possible D gene (6 bases). Trimming left V 7 bases short and J 2 bases short, with 19 bases between. Germline assignment: CDR1 SGHAT and CDR2 FQDESV (reference sequence). This CDR3 spans 16 amino acids. CDR3 coding DNA: TGTGCCAGCAACACCTGGACAGCCAAGGTCACAGATACGCAGTATTTT. The encoded protein is CASNTWTAKVTDTQYF.

As to this clonotype: A much more abundant neighbour one base away suggests this may be a read error. This is likely a read error, given that the CDR3 carries no conserved phenylalanine or tryptophan at its end. This chain joins TRBV6-2 or TRBV6-3 and TRBJ2-5, with a tentative D call TRBD2 (5 bases). Trimming took off 5 bases at V and 1 base at J, with 11 bases between the two ends. The CDR3 covers 14 residues. The germline gives CDR1 MNHEY, CDR2 SVGEGT. CDR3 nucleotides: TGTGCCAGCAGTCACGACTATTCCCAAGAGACCCAGTACTCC. Translated, it gives CASSHDYSQETQYS.